Sequencing of this TCR beta chain was carried out in a study of cytomegalovirus exposure and HLA in healthy donors. Study-wide findings and caveats: What a later analysis showed was that several of the most significant clusters appeared linked to common viral pathogens. A later examination showed that TCR association rates differed by HLA locus, with DRB1 most and HLA-C fewest. It is likely that the observed cluster of highly shared sequence variants was a sequencing artifact.

The V gene's germline CDR1 is SGDLS and CDR2 YYNGEE. Deletions cut 2 bases from V and 0 bases from J, with 12 bases between. The CDR3 length is 15 residues. As for this clone: Its matching antigen is unknown.

The primer mix had 60 Vbeta and 13 Jbeta primers. The protocol was immunoSEQ multiplex PCR, while the TCRdb copy is restricted to in-frame clones and leaves out a portion. The sample carries roughly 200,000 clones, around 77% recorded once. The chain couples TRBV9 to TRBJ2-7; D ambiguous. This TCR was sampled from a woman aged 25 to 39 in good health and CMV-seronegative. Input material: PBMCs. CDR3 in DNA: TGTGCCAGCAGCGTTTCTCACAGTGGCTCCTACGAGCAGTACTTC. Translation: CASSVSHSGSYEQYF.